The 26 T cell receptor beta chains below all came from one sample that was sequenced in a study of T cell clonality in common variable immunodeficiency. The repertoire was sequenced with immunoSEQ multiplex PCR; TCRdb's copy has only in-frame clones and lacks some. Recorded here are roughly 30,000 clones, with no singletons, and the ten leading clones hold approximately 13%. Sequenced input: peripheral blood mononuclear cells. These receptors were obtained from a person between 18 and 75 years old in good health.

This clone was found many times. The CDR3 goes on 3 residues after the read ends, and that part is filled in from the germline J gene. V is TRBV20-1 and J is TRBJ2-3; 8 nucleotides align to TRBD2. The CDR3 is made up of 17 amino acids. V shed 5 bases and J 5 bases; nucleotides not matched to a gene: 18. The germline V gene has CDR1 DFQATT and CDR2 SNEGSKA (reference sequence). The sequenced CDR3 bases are TGCAGTGCTCATTCAATACGGGGGGGGGCATTCCAAGATACG. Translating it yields CSAHSIRGGAFQDT. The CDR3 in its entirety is CSAHSIRGGAFQDTQYF.

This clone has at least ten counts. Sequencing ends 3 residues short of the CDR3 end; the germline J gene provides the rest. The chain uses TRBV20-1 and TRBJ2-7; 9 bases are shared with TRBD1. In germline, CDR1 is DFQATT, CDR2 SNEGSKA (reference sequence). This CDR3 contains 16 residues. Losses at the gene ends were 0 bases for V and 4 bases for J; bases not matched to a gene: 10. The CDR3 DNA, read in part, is TGCAGTGCTAGAGATTTCCGGACAGGGGATGCTTACGAG. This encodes CSARDFRTGDAYE. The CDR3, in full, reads CSARDFRTGDAYEQYF.

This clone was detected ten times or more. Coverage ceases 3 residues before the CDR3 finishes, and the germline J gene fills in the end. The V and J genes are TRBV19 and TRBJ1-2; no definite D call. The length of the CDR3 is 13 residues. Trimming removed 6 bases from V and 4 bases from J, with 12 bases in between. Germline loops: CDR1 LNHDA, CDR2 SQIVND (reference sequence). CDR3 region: CASSPTGAYGYTF. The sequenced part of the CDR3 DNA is TGTGCCAGTAGCCCGACTGGAGCCTATGGC. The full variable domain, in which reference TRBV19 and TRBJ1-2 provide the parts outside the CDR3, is DGGITQSPKYLFRKEGQNVTLSCEQNLNHDAMYWYRQDPGQGLRLIYYSQIVNDFQKGDIAEGYSVSREKKESFPLTVTSAQKNPTAFYLCASSPTGAYGYTFGSGTRLTVV.

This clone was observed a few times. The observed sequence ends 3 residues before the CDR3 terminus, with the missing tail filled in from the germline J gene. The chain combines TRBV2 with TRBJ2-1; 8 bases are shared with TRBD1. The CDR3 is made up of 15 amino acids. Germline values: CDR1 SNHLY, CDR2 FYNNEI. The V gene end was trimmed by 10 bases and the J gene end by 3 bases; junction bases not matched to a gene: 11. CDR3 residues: CAISSRDRFYNEQFF. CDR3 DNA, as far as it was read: TGTGCCATCAGCAGCCGGGACAGGTTCTACAATGAG.

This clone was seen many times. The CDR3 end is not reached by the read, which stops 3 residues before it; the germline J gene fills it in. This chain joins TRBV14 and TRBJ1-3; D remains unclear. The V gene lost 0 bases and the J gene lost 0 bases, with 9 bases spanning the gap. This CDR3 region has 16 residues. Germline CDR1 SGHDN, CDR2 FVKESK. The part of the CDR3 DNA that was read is TGTGCCAGCAGCCAAGATAACGCCTACTCTGGAAACACC. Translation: CASSQDNAYSGNT. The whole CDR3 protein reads CASSQDNAYSGNTIYF. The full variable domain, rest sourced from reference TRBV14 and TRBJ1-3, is EAGVTQFPSHSVIEKGQTVTLRCDPISGHDNLYWYRRVMGKEIKFLLHFVKESKQDESGMPNNRFLAERTGGTYSTLKVQPAELEDSGVYFCASSQDNAYSGNTIYFGEGSWLTVV.

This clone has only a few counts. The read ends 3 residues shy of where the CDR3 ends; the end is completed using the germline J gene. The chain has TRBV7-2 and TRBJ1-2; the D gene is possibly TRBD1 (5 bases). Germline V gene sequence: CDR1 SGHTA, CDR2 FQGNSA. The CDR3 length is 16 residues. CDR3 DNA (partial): TGTGCCAGCAGCTTAGCAGGGACTAGCGTTGCAGATACC. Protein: CASSLAGTSVADT. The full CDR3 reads CASSLAGTSVADTYTF.

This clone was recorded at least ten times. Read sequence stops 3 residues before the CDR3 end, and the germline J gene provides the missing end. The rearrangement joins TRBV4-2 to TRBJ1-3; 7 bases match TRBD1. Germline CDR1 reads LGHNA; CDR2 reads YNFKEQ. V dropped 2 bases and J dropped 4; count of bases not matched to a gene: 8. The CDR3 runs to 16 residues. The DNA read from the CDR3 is TGTGCCAGCAGCCAAACGGACAGGCAAGCAGGAAACACC. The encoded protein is CASSQTDRQAGNT. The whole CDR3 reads CASSQTDRQAGNTIYF.

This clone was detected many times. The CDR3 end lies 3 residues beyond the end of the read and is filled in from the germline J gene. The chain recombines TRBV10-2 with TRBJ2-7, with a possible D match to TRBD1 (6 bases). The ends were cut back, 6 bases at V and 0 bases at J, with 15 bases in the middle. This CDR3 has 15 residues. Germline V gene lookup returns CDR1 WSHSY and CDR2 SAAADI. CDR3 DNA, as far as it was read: TGCGCCAGCAGCGTAGGGACACCTACCTCCTACGAG. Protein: CASSVGTPTSYE. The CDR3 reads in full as CASSVGTPTSYEQYF.

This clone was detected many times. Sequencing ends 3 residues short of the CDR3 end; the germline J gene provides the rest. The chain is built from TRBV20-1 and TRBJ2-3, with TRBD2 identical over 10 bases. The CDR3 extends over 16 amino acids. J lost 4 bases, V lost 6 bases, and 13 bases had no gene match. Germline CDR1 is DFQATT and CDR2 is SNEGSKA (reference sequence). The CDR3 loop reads CSAVAVLAGTSDTQYF. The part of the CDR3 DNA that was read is TGCAGTGCCGTCGCAGTACTAGCGGGGACATCAGATACG.

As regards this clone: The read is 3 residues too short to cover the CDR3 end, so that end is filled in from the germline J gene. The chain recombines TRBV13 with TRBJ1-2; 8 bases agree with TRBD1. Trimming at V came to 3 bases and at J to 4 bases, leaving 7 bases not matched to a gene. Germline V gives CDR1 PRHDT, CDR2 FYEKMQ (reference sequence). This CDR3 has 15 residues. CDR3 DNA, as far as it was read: TGTGCCAGCAGCTTGTCCGGGACAGGTCCCTATGGC. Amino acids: CASSLSGTGPYG. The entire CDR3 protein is CASSLSGTGPYGYTF.

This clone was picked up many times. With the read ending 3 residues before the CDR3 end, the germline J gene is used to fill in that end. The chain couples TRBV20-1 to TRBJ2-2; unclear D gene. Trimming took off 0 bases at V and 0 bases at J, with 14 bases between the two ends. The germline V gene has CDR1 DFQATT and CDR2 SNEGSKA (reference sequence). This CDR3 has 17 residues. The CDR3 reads CSARDLSQDPNTGELFF. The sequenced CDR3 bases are TGCAGTGCTAGAGATTTGAGTCAGGATCCGAACACCGGGGAG.

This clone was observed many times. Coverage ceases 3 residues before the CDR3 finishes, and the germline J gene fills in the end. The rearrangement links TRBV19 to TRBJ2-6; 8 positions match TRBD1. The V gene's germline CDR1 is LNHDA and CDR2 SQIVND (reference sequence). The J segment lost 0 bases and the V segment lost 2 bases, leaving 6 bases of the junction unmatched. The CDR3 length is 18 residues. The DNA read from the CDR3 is TGTGCCAGTAGTATATCGGGACAGGCTTCCTCTGGGGCCAACGTC. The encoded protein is CASSISGQASSGANV. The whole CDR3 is CASSISGQASSGANVLTF. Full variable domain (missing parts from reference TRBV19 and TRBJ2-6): DGGITQSPKYLFRKEGQNVTLSCEQNLNHDAMYWYRQDPGQGLRLIYYSQIVNDFQKGDIAEGYSVSREKKESFPLTVTSAQKNPTAFYLCASSISGQASSGANVLTFGAGSRLTVL.

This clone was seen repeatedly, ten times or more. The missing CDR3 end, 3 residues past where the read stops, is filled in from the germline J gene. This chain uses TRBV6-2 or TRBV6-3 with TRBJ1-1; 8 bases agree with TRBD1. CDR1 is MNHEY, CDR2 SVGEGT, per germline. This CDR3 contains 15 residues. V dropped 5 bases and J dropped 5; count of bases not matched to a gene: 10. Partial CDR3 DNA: TGTGCCAGCAGTAACGGACAGGGTTGGGTTACTGAA. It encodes CASSNGQGWVTE. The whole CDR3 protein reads CASSNGQGWVTEAFF.

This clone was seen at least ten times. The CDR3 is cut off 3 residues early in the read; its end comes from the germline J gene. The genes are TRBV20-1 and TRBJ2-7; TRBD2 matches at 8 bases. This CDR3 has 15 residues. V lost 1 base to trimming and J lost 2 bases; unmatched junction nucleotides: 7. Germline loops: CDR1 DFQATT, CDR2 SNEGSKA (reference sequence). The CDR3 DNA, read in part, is TGCAGTGCTAGAGCGCCACAGGGACTAGCCTACGAG. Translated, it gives CSARAPQGLAYE. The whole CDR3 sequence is CSARAPQGLAYEQYF.

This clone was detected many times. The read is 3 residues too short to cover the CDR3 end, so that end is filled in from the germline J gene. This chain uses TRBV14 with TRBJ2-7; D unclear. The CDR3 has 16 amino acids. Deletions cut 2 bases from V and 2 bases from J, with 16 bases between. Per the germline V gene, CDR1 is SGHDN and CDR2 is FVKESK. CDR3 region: CASSQRLAPRAYEQYF. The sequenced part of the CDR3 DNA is TGTGCCAGCAGCCAACGTCTCGCTCCTCGCGCCTACGAG.

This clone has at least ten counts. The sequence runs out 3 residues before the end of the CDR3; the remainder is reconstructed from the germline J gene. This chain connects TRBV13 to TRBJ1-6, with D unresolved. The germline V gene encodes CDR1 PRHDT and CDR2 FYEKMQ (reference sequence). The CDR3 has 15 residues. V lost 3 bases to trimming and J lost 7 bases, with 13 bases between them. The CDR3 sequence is CASSFGEVSNSPLHF. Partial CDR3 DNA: TGTGCCAGCAGCTTCGGTGAAGTATCGAATTCACCC.

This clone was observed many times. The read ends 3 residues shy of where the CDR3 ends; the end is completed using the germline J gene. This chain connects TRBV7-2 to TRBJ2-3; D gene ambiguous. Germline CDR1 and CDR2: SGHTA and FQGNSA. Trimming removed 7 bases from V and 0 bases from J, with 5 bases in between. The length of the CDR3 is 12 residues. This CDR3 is CASTRSTDTQYF. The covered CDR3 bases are TGTGCCAGCACCCGTAGCACAGATACG.

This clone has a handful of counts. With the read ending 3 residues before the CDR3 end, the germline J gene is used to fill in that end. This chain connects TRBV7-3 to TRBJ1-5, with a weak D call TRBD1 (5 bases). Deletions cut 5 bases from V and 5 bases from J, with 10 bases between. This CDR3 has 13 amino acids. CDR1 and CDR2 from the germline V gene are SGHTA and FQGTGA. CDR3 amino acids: CASSENRYQPQHF. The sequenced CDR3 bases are TGTGCCAGCAGCGAAAACAGGTATCAGCCC.

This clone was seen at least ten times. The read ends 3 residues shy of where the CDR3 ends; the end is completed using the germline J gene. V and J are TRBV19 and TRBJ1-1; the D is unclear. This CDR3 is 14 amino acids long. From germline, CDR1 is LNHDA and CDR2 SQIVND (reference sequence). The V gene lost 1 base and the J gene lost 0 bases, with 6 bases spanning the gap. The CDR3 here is CASSIGPVNTEAFF. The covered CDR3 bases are TGTGCCAGTAGTATAGGTCCGGTGAACACTGAA. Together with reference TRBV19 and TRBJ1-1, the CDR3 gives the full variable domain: DGGITQSPKYLFRKEGQNVTLSCEQNLNHDAMYWYRQDPGQGLRLIYYSQIVNDFQKGDIAEGYSVSREKKESFPLTVTSAQKNPTAFYLCASSIGPVNTEAFFGQGTRLTVV.

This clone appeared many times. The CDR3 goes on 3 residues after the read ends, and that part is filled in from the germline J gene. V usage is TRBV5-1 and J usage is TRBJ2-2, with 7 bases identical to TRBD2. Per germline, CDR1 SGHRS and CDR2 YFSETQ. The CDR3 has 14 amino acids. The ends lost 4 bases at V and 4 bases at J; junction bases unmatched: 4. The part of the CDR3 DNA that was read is TGCGCCAGCAGCCTCGGGGGGAGCACCGGGGAG. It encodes CASSLGGSTGE. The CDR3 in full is CASSLGGSTGELFF.

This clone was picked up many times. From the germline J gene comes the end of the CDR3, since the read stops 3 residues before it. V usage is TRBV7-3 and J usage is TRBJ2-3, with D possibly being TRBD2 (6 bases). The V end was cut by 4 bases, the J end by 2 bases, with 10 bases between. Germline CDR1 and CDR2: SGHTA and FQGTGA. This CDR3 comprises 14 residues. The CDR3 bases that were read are TGTGCCAGCAGCTCAGGACTAAACACAGATACG. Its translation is CASSSGLNTDT. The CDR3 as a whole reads CASSSGLNTDTQYF.

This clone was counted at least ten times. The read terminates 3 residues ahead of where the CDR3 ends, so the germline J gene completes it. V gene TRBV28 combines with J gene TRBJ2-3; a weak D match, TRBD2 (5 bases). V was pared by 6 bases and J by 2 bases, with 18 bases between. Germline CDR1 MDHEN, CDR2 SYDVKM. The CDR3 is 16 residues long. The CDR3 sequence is CASSYSVYGDTDTQYF. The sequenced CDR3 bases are TGTGCCAGCAGCTACTCAGTATACGGGGACACAGATACG.

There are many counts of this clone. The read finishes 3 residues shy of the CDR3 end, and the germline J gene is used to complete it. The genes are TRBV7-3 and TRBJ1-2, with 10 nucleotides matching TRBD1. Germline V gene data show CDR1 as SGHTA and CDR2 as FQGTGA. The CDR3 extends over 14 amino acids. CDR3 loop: CASSLEDRGGGYTF. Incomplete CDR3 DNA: TGTGCCAGCAGCTTAGAGGACAGGGGGGGAGGC.

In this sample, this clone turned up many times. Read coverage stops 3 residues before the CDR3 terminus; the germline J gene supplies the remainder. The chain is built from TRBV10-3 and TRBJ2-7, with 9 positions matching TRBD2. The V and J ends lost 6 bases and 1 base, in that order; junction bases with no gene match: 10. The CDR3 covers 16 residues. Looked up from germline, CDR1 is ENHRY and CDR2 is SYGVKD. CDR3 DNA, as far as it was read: TGTGCCATCAGCTTAGAGGGGCTAGCGGGGTCCTACGAG. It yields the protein CAISLEGLAGSYE. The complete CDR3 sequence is CAISLEGLAGSYEQYF.

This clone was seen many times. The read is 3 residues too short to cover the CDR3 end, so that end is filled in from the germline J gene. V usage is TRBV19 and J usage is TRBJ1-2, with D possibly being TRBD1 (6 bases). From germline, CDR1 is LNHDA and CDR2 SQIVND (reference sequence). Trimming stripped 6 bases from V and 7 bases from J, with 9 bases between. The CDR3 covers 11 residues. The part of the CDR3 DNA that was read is TGTGCCAGTAGCAACAGGGTTGGC. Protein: CASSNRVG. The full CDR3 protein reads CASSNRVGYTF.

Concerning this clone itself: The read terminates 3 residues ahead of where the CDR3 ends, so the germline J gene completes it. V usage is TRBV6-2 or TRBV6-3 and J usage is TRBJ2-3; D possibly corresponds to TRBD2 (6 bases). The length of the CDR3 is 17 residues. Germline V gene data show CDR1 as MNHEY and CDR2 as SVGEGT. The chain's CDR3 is CASSSPLGGRWRGTQYF. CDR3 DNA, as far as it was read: TGTGCCAGCAGTTCCCCGCTGGGGGGAAGATGGCGTGGGACG.